This T cell receptor (beta chain) was sequenced for a study of blood T cell repertoires in COVID-19. For the study at large: The United States, Italy and Spain provided the acute and convalescent COVID-19 samples.

Germline V gene sequence: CDR1 SEHNR, CDR2 FQNEAQ (reference sequence). The CDR3 covers 13 residues. Trimming took off 1 base at V and 6 bases at J, with 7 bases between the two ends. This clone occurred a few times. Some clones are missing from TCRdb's copy, which holds only in-frame ones; the method was immunoSEQ multiplex PCR. This sample carries some 120,000 clones, roughly four fifths of them seen once, and the ten largest clones take roughly 7.9%. This sequence originates from a human donor in a cohort sampled during active COVID-19. The material sequenced was peripheral blood. The V gene is TRBV7-9, the J gene TRBJ1-5, with D possibly matching TRBD1 (6 bases). The CDR3 DNA reads as TGTGCCAGCAGCTTAGAACAGGGTCAGCCCCAGCATTTT. Residues: CASSLEQGQPQHF.